The clone carrying this T cell receptor beta chain was observed many times. CDR3 regions of TCR beta were amplified from RNA transcripts. HTBI-primed first-round RT-PCR preceded second-round multiplex PCR. TCRdb itself ran the multiplex PCR reads through MiXCR, one entry per CDR3 protein. Of 350,000 to 400,000 distinct CDR3 sequences listed, 15% are singletons. The data derive from a study of Graves' ophthalmopathy and Graves' hyperthyroidism. Trimming took off 3 bases at V and 4 bases at J, with 12 bases between the two ends. Germline V gene lookup returns CDR1 SNHLY and CDR2 FYNNEI. CDR3 length: 14 residues.

Sequenced material: peripheral blood. This sequence was found in a woman aged 18-29 years with stable Graves' hyperthyroidism. The rearrangement joins TRBV2 to TRBJ1-1, with a tentative D call TRBD1 (5 bases). The CDR3 loop is CASSDSVRATEAFF. CDR3 in DNA: TGTGCCAGCAGTGATAGCGTCAGGGCCACTGAAGCTTTCTTT. Based on the CDR3 plus reference TRBV2 and TRBJ1-1, the full variable domain is EPEVTQTPSHQVTQMGQEVILRCVPISNHLYFYWYRQILGQKVEFLVSFYNNEISEKSEIFDDQFSVERPDGSNFTLKIRSTKLEDSAMYFCASSDSVRATEAFFGQGTRLTVV.